Listed below are T cell receptor beta chains from one sample, sequenced in a study of pediatric ulcerative colitis. Some clones are missing from TCRdb's copy, which holds only in-frame ones; the method was immunoSEQ multiplex PCR. The sample carries roughly 16,000 clones, about 80% recorded once. The source material was gut tissue. These receptors all stem from a boy between 10 and 17 years old who was a control in a study of pediatric ulcerative colitis. Both conserved end residues are part of each CDR3. Each record gives: D gene, J gene, clone size, V gene, CDR3 protein, CDR3 DNA. A D gene is named only where the DNA matches it firmly. For some rows the clone size is stated as once, few or many, or as a class when expanded; others skip it.

-	TRBJ2-3	-	TRBV6-4	CASIRLAQYF	TGTGCCAGCATCCGACTTGCGCAGTATTTT
-	TRBJ2-2	once	TRBV11-3	CASSYGQGGTGELFF	TGTGCCAGCAGTTACGGACAGGGAGGGACCGGGGAGCTGTTTTTT
TRBD2	TRBJ2-7	-	TRBV7-7	CASSGAGLAASYEQYF	TGTGCCAGCAGCGGGGCGGGACTAGCGGCCTCCTACGAGCAGTACTTC
-	TRBJ2-2	-	TRBV19	CASSIFFGDWNTGELFF	TGTGCCAGTAGTATATTCTTTGGTGACTGGAACACCGGGGAGCTGTTTTTT
-	TRBJ1-3	-	TRBV7-2	CASSLSPSGNTIYF	TGTGCCAGCAGCTTAAGCCCCTCTGGAAACACCATATATTTT
TRBD2	TRBJ2-7	-	TRBV5-1	CASSLDLAGGREQYF	TGCGCCAGCAGCTTGGATCTAGCGGGAGGGAGAGAGCAGTACTTC
-	TRBJ2-7	-	TRBV7-2	CASRSGNIHF	TGTGCCAGCCGATCGGGTAATATTCACTTC
TRBD1	TRBJ1-2	few	TRBV4-3	CASSQEFTGASDGYTF	TGCGCCAGCAGCCAAGAATTTACAGGGGCGTCGGATGGCTACACCTTC
-	TRBJ1-1	once	TRBV5-1	CASSLAPGAPTEAFF	TGCGCCAGCAGCTTGGCCCCGGGGGCGCCCACTGAAGCTTTCTTT
TRBD2	TRBJ2-1	-	TRBV5-1	CASSYSGTSEGNEQFF	TGCGCCAGCAGCTACTCCGGGACTAGCGAAGGGAATGAGCAGTTCTTC
-	TRBJ2-3	-	TRBV5-1	CASSLVGAGTDTQYF	TGCGCCAGCAGCTTGGTAGGGGCTGGGACAGATACGCAGTATTTT
TRBD1	TRBJ1-3	-	TRBV10-3	CAISDLRDRSSIRSGNTIYF	TGTGCCATCAGTGACCTCCGGGACAGGTCCTCTATTAGGTCGGGAAACACCATATATTTT
-	TRBJ1-1	-	TRBV18	CASSPQGENTEAFF	TGTGCCAGCTCACCACAGGGGGAGAACACTGAAGCTTTCTTT
-	TRBJ1-3	few	TRBV7-9	CASSLDGGNTIYF	TGTGCCAGCAGCTTAGACGGTGGAAACACCATATATTTT
-	TRBJ2-3	-	TRBV5-1	CASQEATITDTQYF	TGCGCCAGCCAGGAGGCGACCATCACAGATACGCAGTATTTT
TRBD2	TRBJ2-7	-	TRBV25-1	CASHGGVSSYEQYF	TGTGCCTCCCATGGGGGGGTTTCCTCCTACGAGCAGTACTTC
-	TRBJ1-4	-	TRBV11-2	CASSPTAAQVGEKLFF	TGTGCCAGCAGCCCGACTGCGGCGCAGGTCGGTGAAAAACTGTTTTTT
TRBD2	TRBJ2-1	-	TRBV6-5	CASSYWGGEQFF	TGTGCCAGCAGTTACTGGGGGGGTGAGCAGTTCTTC
TRBD1	TRBJ1-5	once	TRBV28	CASSSGQGGQPQHF	TGTGCCAGCAGTTCAGGACAGGGGGGTCAGCCCCAGCATTTT
TRBD1	TRBJ2-1	once	TRBV11-2	CASSTGTGSSNEQFF	TGTGCCAGCAGCACCGGGACAGGGTCTTCAAATGAGCAGTTCTTC
-	TRBJ2-7	-	TRBV30	CAWRAPSADEQYF	TGTGCCTGGAGGGCCCCAAGTGCCGACGAGCAGTACTTC
-	TRBJ1-2	-	TRBV15	CATSRARTDYGYTF	TGTGCCACCAGCAGAGCGCGGACAGACTATGGCTACACCTTC
-	TRBJ1-5	-	TRBV4-1	CASSLGRAEDQPQHF	TGCGCCAGCAGCCTCGGCCGGGCCGAGGATCAGCCCCAGCATTTT
-	TRBJ1-4	-	TRBV18	CASSPVQDEKLFF	TGTGCCAGCTCACCGGTGCAGGATGAAAAACTGTTTTTT
TRBD2	TRBJ2-1	-	TRBV4-2	CASSPHDGLEGNEQFF	TGTGCCAGCAGCCCCCACGACGGACTAGAGGGCAATGAGCAGTTCTTC
-	TRBJ2-7	-	TRBV6-1	CASRKPTEYEQYF	TGTGCCAGCAGAAAGCCGACAGAGTACGAGCAGTACTTC